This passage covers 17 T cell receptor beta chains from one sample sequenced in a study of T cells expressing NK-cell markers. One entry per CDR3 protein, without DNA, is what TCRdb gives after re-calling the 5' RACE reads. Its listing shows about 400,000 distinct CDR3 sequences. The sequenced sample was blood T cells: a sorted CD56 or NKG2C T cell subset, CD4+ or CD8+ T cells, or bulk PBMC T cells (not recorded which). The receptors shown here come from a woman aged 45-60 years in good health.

The CDR3 region is CASSPVAAGVAGELFF. The chain joins TRBV7-7 to TRBJ2-2; TCRdb gives TRBD2 as the D gene, but with no DNA this cannot be confirmed. This CDR3 is 16 amino acids long. CDR1 and CDR2 from the germline V gene are SSHAT and FNYEAQ (reference sequence). Looking up the rest from reference TRBV7-7 and TRBJ2-2 gives the full variable domain: GAGVSQSPRYKVTKRGQDVTLRCDPISSHATLYWYQQALGQGPEFLTYFNYEAQPDKSGLPSDRFSAERPEGSISTLTIQRTEQRDSAMYRCASSPVAAGVAGELFFGEGSRLTVL.

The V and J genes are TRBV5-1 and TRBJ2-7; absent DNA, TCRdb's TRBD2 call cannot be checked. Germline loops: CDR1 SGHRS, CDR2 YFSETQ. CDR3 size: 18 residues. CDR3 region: CASSLARTSGSFNYEQYF.

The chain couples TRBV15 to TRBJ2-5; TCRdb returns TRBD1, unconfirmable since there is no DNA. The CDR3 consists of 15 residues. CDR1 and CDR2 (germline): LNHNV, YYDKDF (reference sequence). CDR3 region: CATSRDNGQQETQYF.

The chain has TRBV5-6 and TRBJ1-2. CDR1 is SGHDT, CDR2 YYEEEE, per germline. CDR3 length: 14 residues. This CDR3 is CASSPREGEGGYTF.

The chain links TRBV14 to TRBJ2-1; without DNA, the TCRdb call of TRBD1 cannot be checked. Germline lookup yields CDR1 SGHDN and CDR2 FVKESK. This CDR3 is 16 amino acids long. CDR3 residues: CASSHPDRTIYNEQFF.

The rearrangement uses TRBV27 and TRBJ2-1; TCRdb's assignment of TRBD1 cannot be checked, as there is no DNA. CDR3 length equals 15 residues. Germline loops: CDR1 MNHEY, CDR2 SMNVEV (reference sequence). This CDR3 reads CASSTGGGRHNEQFF.

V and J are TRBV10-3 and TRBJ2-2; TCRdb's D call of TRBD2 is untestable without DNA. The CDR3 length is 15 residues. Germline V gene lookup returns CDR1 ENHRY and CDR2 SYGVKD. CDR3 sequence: CAIMTGALGTGELFF.

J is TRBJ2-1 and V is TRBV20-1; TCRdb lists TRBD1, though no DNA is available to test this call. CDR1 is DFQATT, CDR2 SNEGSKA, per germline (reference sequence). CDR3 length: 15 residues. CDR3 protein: CSADRTGGSYNEQFF.

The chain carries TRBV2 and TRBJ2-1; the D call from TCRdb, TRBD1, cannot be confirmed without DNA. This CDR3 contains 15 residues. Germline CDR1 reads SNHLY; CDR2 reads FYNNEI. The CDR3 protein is CATSVSPYNSNEQFF.

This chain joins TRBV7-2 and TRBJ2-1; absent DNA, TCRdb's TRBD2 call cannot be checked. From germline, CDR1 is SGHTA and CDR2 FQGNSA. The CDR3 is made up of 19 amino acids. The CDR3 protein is CASSPSPETSGRSYNEQFF.

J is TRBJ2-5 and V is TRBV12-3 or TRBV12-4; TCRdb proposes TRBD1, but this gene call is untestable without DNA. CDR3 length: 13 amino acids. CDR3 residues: CASSRGTQETQYF.

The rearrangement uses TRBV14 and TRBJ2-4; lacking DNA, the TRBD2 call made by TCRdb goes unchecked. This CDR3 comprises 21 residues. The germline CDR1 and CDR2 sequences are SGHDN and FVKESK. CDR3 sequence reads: CASSQDLSGTSGRGGKNIQYF.

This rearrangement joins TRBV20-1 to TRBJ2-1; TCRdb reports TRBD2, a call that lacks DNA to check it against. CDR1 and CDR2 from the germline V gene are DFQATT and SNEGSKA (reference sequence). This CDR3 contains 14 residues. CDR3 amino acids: CSAPRAGGNNEQFF.

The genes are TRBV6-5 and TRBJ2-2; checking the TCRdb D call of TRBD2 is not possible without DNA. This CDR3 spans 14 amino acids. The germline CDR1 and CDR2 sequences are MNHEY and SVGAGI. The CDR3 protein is CASKQAGGGGELFF.

CDR3 sequence: CASRRSWGLETEAFF. The chain carries TRBV6-5 and TRBJ1-1; TCRdb indicates TRBD1, and absent DNA this call remains unverified. The germline V gene has CDR1 MNHEY and CDR2 SVGAGI. This CDR3 is built from 15 residues.

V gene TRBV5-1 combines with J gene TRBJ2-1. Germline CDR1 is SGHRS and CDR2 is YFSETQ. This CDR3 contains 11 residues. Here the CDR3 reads CASSLENEQFF.

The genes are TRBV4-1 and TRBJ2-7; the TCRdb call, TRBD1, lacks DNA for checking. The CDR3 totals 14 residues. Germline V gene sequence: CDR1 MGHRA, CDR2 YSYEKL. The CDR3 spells CASGPGTGIYEQYF.